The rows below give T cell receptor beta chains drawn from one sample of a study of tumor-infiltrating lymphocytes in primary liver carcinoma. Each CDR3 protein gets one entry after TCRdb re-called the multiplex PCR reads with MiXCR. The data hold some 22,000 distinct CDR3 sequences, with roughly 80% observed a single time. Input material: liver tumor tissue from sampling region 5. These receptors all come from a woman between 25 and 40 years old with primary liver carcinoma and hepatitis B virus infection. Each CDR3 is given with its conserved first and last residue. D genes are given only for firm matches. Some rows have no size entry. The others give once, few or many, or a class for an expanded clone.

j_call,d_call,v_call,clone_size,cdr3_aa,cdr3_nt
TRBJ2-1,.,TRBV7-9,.,CASSLGNSGARNEQFF,TGTGCCAGTAGCTTAGGGAATAGCGGAGCTAGGAATGAGCAGTTCTTC
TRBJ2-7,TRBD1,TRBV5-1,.,CASSLGHRDSSYEHYF,TGCGCCAGCAGCTTGGGACACCGGGACAGTTCCTACGAGCACTACTTT
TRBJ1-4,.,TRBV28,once,CASNSGTTSEKLFF,TGTGCCAGCAATTCGGGTACAACTAGTGAAAAACTGTTTTTT
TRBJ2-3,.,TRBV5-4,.,CDSSLGQGRGTDTQYF,TGTGACAGCAGCTTGGGGCAGGGCAGGGGCACAGACACACAGTATTTT
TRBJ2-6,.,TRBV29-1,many,CSAQGTGANVLTF,TGCAGCGCTCAAGGAACTGGGGCCAACGTCCTGACTTTC
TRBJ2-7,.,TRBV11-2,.,CASSRSNMSEQYF,TGTGCCAGCAGCCGCTCGAATATGAGCGAGCAGTACTTC
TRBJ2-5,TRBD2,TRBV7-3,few,CASSSTSGCKETQYF,TGTGCCAGCAGCTCAACTAGCGGATGTAAAGAGACCCAGTACTTC
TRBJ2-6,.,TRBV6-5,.,CATSNWDPGANILTF,TGTGCCACCAGCAATTGGGACCCTGGGGCCAACATCCTGACTTTC
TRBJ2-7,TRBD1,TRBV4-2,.,CASVQEHLGQGGPREQYF,TGTGCCAGTGTCCAGGAACACCTAGGACAGGGGGGACCGCGCGAGCAGTATTTC
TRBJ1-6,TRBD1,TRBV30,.,CAWRSTGASSPLHF,TGTGCCTGGAGGTCCACAGGGGCTTCTTCACCCCTCCACTTT
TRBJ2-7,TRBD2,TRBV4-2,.,CAISQEHLGRGGPREHYF,TGTGCCATCAGCCAGGAACACCTAGGACGGGGGGGACCGCGCGAGCACTACTTC
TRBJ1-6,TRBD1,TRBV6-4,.,CASSDWTGESPLRF,TGTGCCAGCAGTGACTGGACAGGGGAATCACCCCTCCGCTTT
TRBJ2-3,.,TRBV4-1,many,CASGEGTDTQYF,TGCGCCAGCGGGGAAGGCACAGATACGCAGTATTTT
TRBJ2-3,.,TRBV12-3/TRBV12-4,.,CASSSPPPSTDTQYF,TGCGCCAGTAGTTCTCCCCCTCCTAGCACAGATACGCAGTATTTT
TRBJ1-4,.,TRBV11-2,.,CVSSPWGGKLPF,TGTGTCAGCAGCCCCTGGGGGGGAAAACTGCCTTTT
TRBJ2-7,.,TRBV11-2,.,CDCSIIGGGSWTYEQYF,TGTGACTGCAGTATCATAGGAGGGGGCTCTTGGACCTACGAGCAGTACTTC
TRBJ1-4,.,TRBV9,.,CASRGPRLDEKLFF,TGTGCCAGCAGGGGGCCCCGATTGGACGAAAAACTGTTTTTT
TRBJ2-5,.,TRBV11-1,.,CTSSWAGATGTQYF,TGTACCAGCAGCTGGGCAGGTGCCACTGGGACCCAGTACTTC
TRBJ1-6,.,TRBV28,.,CASNGVSGAPPLHF,TGTGCCAGCAATGGAGTATCCGGAGCTCCACCCCTCCACTTT
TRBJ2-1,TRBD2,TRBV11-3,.,CASNRLAGGGYEDFF,TGTGCCAGCAACCGACTAGCGGGGGGGGGGTATGAGGATTTCTTC
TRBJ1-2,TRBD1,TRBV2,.,CASGTVKLYTF,TGTGCCAGCGGGACAGTCAAGCTGTACACCTTC
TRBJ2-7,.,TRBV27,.,CASSISPLYEQYF,TGCGCCAGCAGTATCAGTCCCCTCTACGAGCAGTACTTC
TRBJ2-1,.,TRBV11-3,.,CASTFGARSYNEQFF,TGTGCTAGTACCTTCGGGGCCCGCTCCTACAATGAGCAGTTCTTC
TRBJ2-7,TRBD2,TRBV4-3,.,CASSQAATGGHIKYEQYF,TGCGCCAGCAGCCAAGCTGCGACGGGGGGTCACATTAAGTACGAGCAGTACTTC
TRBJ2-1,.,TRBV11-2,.,CASSLEGSTYNSQFF,TGTGCCAGCAGCTTAGAGGGAAGTACTTACAATTCGCAGTTCTTC
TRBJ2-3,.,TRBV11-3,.,CASSSVSGRGTDTQYF,TGTGCCAGCAGCTCCGTGAGCGGACGAGGCACAGATACCCAGTATTTT
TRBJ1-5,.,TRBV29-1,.,CSAATDLHRPQHF,TGCAGCGCTGCAACAGACCTCCATCGGCCCCAGCATTTT
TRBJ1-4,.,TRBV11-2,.,CASSPWGGKLSF,TGTGCCAGCAGCCCCTGGGGGGGAAAATTGTCCTTT
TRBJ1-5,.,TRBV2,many,CASSDQANQPQHF,TGTGCCAGCAGTGATCAGGCCAATCAGCCCCAGCATTTT
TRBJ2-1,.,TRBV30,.,CACVYPDYNEQFF,TGTGCCTGCGTCTACCCTGACTACAATGAGCAGTTCTTC
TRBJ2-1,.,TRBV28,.,CASSSLGSRRNDQFF,TGCGCCAGCAGTTCCCTGGGGAGCAGGAGGAATGACCAGTTCTTC
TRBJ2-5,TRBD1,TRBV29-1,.,CSGTGTGGQETQYF,TGCAGCGGGACGGGGACAGGCGGGCAAGAGACCCAGTACTTC
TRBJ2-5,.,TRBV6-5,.,CASSYSLGRETQYF,TGTGCCAGCAGTTACTCGTTAGGACGGGAGACCCAGTACTTC
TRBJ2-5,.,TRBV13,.,CGSSLRGWVIRETQYF,TGTGGCAGCAGCTTAAGGGGTTGGGTAATTAGGGAGACCCAGTACTTC
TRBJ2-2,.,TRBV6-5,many,CASSYLSGLGGELFF,TGTGCCAGCAGTTACCTCTCAGGGTTGGGCGGGGAGCTGTTTTTT
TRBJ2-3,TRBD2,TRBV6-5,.,CASSPLAVNTDTQYF,TGTGCCAGCAGTCCACTAGCGGTGAACACAGATACACAGTATTTT
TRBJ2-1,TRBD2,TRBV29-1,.,CSALRDYSEQFF,TGCAGCGCCCTAAGGGACTACAGTGAACAGTTCTTT
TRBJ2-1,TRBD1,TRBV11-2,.,CASSLKQGARREMGHYNEQFF,TGTGCTAGCAGCTTAAAACAGGGGGCGAGGCGGGAGATGGGGCACTACAATGAGCAGTTCTTC
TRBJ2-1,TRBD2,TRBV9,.,CASSAYPSRGGHEQFF,TGTGCCAGCAGCGCATATCCATCGCGGGGGGGGCATGAGCAGTTCTTC
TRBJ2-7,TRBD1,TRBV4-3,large,CASSQDRWTGREQYF,TGCGCCAGCAGCCAAGATCGATGGACAGGGCGGGAGCAGTACTTC
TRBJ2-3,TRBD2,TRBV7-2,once,CAGSLFGLATSTDTQYF,TGTGCCGGCAGCTTATTTGGACTAGCGACTAGCACAGATACTCAGTATTTT
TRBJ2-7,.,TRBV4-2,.,CARGLAGAGNYEQYF,TGTGCCAGGGGCCTGGCCGGGGCAGGGAATTACGAGCAGTACTTC
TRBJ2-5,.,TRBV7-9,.,CASNRDDGTQYF,TGTGCCAGCAACCGAGATGACGGAACCCAGTACTTC
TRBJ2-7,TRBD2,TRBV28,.,CASSAFGGTEYEQYF,TGTGCCAGCAGTGCCTTCGGGGGGACCGAATACGAGCAGTACTTC
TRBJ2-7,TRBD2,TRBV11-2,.,CASILPSGYEQYF,TGTGCTAGCATCCTGCCTAGCGGATACGAGCAGTACTTC
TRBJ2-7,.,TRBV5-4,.,CASSLRGYDEQYF,TGTGCCAGCAGCTTGAGAGGGTATGACGAGCAGTACTTC
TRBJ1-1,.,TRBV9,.,CASSVAHSGTKGFF,TGTGCCAGCAGCGTAGCCCACTCGGGCACTAAAGGTTTCTTT
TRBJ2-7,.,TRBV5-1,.,CANSLEGSGYGEQYF,TGCGCCAACAGCTTGGAGGGTAGTGGGTACGGCGAGCAGTACTTC
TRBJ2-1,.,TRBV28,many,CASSLGASSYSEQFF,TGTGCCAGCAGTCTGGGGGCCAGCTCCTACAGTGAGCAGTTCTTC
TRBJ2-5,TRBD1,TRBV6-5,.,CASSADRGQTQYF,TGTGCCAGCAGTGCCGACAGGGGACAGACCCAGTACTTC
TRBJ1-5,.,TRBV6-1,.,CASTGGAAASQPQHF,TGTGCCAGCACGGGAGGGGCGGCGGCAAGTCAGCCCCAGCATTTT
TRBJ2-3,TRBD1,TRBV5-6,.,CTSSWIGTVSTDTRYF,TGTACCAGCAGCTGGATCGGGACAGTGAGCACAGATACGCGGTATTTT
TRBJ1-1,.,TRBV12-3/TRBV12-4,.,CASSLGQGRLGHTEDFF,TGTGCCAGTAGTTTAGGGCAGGGTCGATTGGGGCACACTGAAGATTTCTTT
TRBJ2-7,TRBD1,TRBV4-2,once,CASSQEHLGQGGSRKQYF,TGTGCCAGCAGTCAGGAACACCTAGGACAGGGGGGATCGCGCAAGCAGTACTTC